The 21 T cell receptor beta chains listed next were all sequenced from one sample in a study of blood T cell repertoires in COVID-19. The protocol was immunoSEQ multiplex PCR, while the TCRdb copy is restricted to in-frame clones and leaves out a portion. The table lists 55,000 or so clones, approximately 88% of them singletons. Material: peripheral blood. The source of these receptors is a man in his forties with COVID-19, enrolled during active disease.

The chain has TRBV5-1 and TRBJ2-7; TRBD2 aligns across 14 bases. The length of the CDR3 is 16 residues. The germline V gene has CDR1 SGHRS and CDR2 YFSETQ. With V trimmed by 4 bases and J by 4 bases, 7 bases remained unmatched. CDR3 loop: CASSRLAGGLGYEQYF. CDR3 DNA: TGCGCCAGCAGCAGACTAGCGGGGGGGCTGGGATACGAGCAGTACTTC.

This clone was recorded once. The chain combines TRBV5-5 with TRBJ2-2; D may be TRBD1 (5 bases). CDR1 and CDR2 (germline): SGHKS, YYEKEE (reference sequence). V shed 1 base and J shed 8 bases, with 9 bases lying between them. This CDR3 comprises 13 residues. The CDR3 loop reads CASSLLGEGELFF. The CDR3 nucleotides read TGTGCCAGCAGCTTGTTAGGGGAAGGGGAGCTGTTTTTT.

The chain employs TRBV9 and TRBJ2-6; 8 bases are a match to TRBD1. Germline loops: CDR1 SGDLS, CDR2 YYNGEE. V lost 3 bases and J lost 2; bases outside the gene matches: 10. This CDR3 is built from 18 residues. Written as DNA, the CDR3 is TGTGCCAGCAGCGGGAGGACAGGGAACACAGCTGGGGCCAACGTCCTGACTTTC. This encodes CASSGRTGNTAGANVLTF.

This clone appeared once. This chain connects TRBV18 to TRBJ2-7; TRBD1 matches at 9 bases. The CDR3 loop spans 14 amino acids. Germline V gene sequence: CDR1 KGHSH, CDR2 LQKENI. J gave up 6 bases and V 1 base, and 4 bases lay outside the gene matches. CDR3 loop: CASSPLGQGFEQYF. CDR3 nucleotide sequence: TGTGCCAGCTCACCACTAGGACAGGGGTTCGAGCAGTACTTC. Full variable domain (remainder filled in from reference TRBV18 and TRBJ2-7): NAGVMQNPRHLVRRRGQEARLRCSPMKGHSHVYWYRQLPEEGLKFMVYLQKENIIDESGMPKERFSAEFPKEGPSILRIQQVVRGDSAAYFCASSPLGQGFEQYFGPGTRLTVT.

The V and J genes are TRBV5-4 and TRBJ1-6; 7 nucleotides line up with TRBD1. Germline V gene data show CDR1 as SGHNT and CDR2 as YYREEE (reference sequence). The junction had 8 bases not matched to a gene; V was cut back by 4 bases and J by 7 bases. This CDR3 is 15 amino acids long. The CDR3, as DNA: TGTGCCAGCAGCCCGGAACAGGGGAGGAATTCACCCCTCCACTTT. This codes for CASSPEQGRNSPLHF.

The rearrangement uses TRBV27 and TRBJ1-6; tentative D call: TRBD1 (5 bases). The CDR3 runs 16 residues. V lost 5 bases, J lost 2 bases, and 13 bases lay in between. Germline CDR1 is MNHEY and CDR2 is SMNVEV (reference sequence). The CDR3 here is CASSPPRVAYNSPLHF. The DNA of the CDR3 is TGTGCCAGCAGTCCTCCCAGGGTGGCCTATAATTCACCCCTCCACTTT.

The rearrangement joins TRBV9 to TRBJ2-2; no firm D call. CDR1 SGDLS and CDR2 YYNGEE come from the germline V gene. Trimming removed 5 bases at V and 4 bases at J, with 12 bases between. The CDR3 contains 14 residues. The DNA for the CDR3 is TGTGCCAGCAGTTTGGCTCTTGGCACCGGGGAGCTGTTTTTT. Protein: CASSLALGTGELFF.

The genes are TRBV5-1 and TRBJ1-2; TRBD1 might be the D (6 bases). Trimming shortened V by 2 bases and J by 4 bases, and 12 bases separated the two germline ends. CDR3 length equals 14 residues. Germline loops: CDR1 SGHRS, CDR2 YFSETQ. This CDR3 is CASSLVQGAYGYTF. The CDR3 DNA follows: TGCGCCAGCAGCTTAGTACAGGGCGCCTATGGCTACACCTTC.

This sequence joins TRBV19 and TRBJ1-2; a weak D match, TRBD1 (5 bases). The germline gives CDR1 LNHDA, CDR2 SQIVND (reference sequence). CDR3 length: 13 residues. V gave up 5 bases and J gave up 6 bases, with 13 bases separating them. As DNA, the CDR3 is TGTGCCAGTAGTGGGTTTGGCAGGGATGGCTACACCTTC. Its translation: CASSGFGRDGYTF.

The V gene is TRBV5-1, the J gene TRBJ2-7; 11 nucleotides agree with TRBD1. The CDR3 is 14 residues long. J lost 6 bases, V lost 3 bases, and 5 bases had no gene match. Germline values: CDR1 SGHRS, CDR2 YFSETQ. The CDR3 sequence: CASSSDRGQSEQYF. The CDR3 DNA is TGCGCCAGCAGCTCGGACAGGGGGCAGAGCGAGCAGTACTTC.

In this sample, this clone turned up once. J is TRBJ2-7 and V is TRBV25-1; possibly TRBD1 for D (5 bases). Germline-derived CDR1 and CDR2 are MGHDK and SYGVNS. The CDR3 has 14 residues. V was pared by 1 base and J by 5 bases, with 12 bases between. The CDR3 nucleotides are TGTGCCAGCAGTGAATCTATGGGGCACCACGAGCAGTACTTC. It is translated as CASSESMGHHEQYF.

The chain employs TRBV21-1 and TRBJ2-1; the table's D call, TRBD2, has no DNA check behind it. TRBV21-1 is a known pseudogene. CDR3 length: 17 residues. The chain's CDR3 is CASSKKAGGPRGDEQFF. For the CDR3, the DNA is TGTGCCAGCAGCAAAAAGGCGGGAGGGCCAAGAGGCGATGAGCAGTTCTTC.

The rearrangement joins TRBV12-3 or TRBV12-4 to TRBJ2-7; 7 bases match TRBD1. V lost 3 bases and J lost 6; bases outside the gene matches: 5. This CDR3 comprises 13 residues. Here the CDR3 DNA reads TGTGCCAGCAGTTTTAACAGGGGTAGCGAGCAGTACTTC. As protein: CASSFNRGSEQYF.

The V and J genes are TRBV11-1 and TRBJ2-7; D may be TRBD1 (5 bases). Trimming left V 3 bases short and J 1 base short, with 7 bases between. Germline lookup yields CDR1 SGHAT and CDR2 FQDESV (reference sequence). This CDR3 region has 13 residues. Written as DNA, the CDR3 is TGTGCCAGCAGCTTTGACAGATCCTACGAGCAGTACTTC. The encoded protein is CASSFDRSYEQYF.

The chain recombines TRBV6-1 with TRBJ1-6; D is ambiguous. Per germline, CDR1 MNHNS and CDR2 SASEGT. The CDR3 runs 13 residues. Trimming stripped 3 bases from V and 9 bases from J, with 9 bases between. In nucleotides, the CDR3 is TGTGCCAGCAGTGAGCGCCCTCCTTCACCCCTCCACTTT. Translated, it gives CASSERPPSPLHF.

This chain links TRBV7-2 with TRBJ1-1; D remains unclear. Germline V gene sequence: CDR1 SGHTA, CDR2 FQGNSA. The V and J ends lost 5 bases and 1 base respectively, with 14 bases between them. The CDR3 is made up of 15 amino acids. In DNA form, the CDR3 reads TGTGCCAGCAGCCCACGTCGAACTCCGAACACTGAAGCTTTCTTT. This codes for CASSPRRTPNTEAFF.

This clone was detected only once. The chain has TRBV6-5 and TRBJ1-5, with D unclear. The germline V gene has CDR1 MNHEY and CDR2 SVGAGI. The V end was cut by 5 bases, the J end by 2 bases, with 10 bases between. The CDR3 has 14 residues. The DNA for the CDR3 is TGTGCCAGCAGTCCGGCCGCGGGCAATCAGCCCCAGCATTTT. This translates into CASSPAAGNQPQHF.

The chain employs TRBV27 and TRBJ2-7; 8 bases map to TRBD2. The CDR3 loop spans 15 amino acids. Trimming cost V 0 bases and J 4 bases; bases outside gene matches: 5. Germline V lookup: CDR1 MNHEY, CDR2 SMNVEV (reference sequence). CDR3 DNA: TGTGCCAGCAGTTTATCTCAAGGACTAGCTTACGAGCAGTACTTC. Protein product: CASSLSQGLAYEQYF.

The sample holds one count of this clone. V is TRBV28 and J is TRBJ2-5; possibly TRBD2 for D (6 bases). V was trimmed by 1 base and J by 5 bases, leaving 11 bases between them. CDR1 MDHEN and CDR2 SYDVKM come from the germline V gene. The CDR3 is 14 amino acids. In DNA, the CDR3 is TGTGCCAGCAGTTTATTGGGAGGCTTGGAGACCCAGTACTTC. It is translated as CASSLLGGLETQYF.

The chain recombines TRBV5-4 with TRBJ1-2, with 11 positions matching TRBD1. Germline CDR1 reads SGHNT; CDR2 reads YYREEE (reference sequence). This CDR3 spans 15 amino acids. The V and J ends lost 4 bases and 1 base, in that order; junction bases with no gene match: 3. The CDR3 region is CASSTGTGGNYGYTF. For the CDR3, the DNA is TGTGCCAGCAGCACGGGGACAGGGGGTAACTATGGCTACACCTTC.

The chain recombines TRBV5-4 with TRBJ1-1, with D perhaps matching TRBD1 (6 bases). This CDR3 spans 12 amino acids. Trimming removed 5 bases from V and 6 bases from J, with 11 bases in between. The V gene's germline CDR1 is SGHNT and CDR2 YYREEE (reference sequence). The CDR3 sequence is CASSTGTSEAFF. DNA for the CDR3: TGTGCCAGCAGTACGGGGACATCTGAAGCTTTCTTT.